This TCR beta chain was obtained from a study of T cells in tuberculosis. Concerning this clone itself: Its antigen is unidentified.

Trimming cost V 6 bases and J 3 bases, with 5 bases left between them. The CDR3 loop spans 11 amino acids. Looked up from germline, CDR1 is MNHEY and CDR2 is SMNVEV (reference sequence). Time point defined: new active TB diagnosis, blood taken before or within 7 days of starting treatment. Each clinical donor contributed on average approximately 90,000 T cells from unsorted cryopreserved PBMC. Libraries were prepared by immunoSEQ multiplex PCR; TCRdb keeps only in-frame clonotypes and omits some of them. The data hold 30,000 to 35,000 clones, with approximately 90% observed a single time. Findings and limits, study-wide: Using the GMM-specific repertoire gave about 90% accuracy versus 70% with motifs. The TCR-beta difference was not significant; alpha differences partly reflected length.

Sequenced here: PBMCs, sampled at tuberculosis diagnosis. The clonotype was recovered from an adult with tuberculosis. The chain uses TRBV27 and TRBJ2-5, with unresolved D. CDR3 loop: CASRTEETQYF. The DNA of the CDR3 is TGTGCCAGCAGGACTGAAGAGACCCAGTACTTC.